These 4 T cell receptor beta chains came from one sample sequenced in a study of beta chain features in type 1 diabetes. All of the isolated RNA was reverse transcribed, so expressed TCRB transcripts were sequenced. The data were produced by immunoSEQ multiplex PCR, yet TCRdb's version contains in-frame clones alone and is incomplete. The table has around 180,000 clones, 7.8% seen once. No antigen has been identified for these receptors. Broader study findings: Type 1 diabetes patients had moderately but significantly shorter TCRB CDR3s in all four CD4+ subsets.

The sample comprised central memory CD4+ T cells from blood. The receptors shown here come from a woman aged 40 to 49 with type 1 diabetes.

This clone occurred a few times. The junction shows a germline mismatch at one end, possibly a read error. V and J are TRBV15 and TRBJ1-2; 8 nucleotides agree with TRBD1. Per germline, CDR1 LNHNV and CDR2 YYDKDF (reference sequence). The CDR3 contains 13 residues. In DNA form, the CDR3 reads TGTGCCACCAGCAGAGAATTAGCGGACAGGGCCTTCTTC. Translating it yields CATSRELADRAFF.

The table lists this clone with a few counts. The J gene is TRBJ2-7, the V gene TRBV28; 8 positions agree with TRBD1. Germline CDR1 reads MDHEN; CDR2 reads SYDVKM. V dropped 3 bases and J dropped 5; count of bases not matched to a gene: 6. The CDR3 has 14 residues. The CDR3 nucleotides read TGTGCCAGCAGTTTCTATCCGGACAGGGACGAGCAGTACTTC. It translates to CASSFYPDRDEQYF. Based on the CDR3 plus reference TRBV28 and TRBJ2-7, the full variable domain is DVKVTQSSRYLVKRTGEKVFLECVQDMDHENMFWYRQDPGLGLRLIYFSYDVKMKEKGDIPEGYSVSREKKERFSLILESASTNQTSMYLCASSFYPDRDEQYFGPGTRLTVT.

This clone was picked up a small number of times. The chain links TRBV15 to TRBJ2-5; possibly TRBD2 for D (5 bases). The CDR3 length is 14 residues. CDR1 is LNHNV and CDR2 is YYDKDF in the germline V gene (reference sequence). V was trimmed by 0 bases and J by 5 bases, leaving 10 bases between them. The CDR3 region is CATSRDTGWETQYF. CDR3 DNA: TGTGCCACCAGCAGAGATACGGGGTGGGAGACCCAGTACTTC.

This clone appeared many times. This chain connects TRBV5-6 to TRBJ2-3, with D perhaps TRBD1 (5 bases). The CDR3 is 12 residues long. From germline, CDR1 is SGHDT and CDR2 YYEEEE. V was trimmed by 4 bases and J by 5 bases, leaving 8 bases between them. The DNA for the CDR3 is TGTGCCAGCAGCCATACAGGAGATACGCAGTATTTT. Its translation is CASSHTGDTQYF.